Listed below are T cell receptor beta chains from one sample, sequenced in a study of blood T cell repertoires in COVID-19. Using immunoSEQ multiplex PCR, the repertoire was profiled, and TCRdb retains in-frame clones only, with some absent. The sample gives fewer than 250,000 clones, about 86% of which show up once; less than 3.5% is in the top ten. Sequencing was performed on peripheral blood. The origin of the receptors is a man aged 45 to 65 with active or convalescent COVID-19. CDR3s leave out the opening cysteine and the closing phenylalanine or tryptophan. The order of the fields is V gene, J gene, CDR3 protein.

TRBV29-1,TRBJ1-2,SVSLRDRVREGYT
TRBV5-4,TRBJ2-5,ASSLPAGQETQY
TRBV11-2,TRBJ2-1,ASSSSLTSGSDNEQF
TRBV13,TRBJ2-7,ASSDTPGQGHYEQY
TRBV15,TRBJ1-3,ATSRGPSSGNTIY
TRBV25-1,TRBJ2-7,ASSGLRGVAITYEQY
TRBV10-1,TRBJ2-7,ASSAGVIGEQY
TRBV28,TRBJ2-1,ASRSTGTGVEEQF
TRBV6-5,TRBJ1-6,ATRTWENSPLH
TRBV6-6,TRBJ2-1,ASSYVAGGPGEQF
TRBV5-1,TRBJ2-1,ASSRASGRSEQF